This T cell receptor (beta chain) was sequenced for a study of T cells in Graves' hyperthyroidism and ophthalmopathy. Per germline, CDR1 DFQATT and CDR2 SNEGSKA (reference sequence). This CDR3 has 13 amino acids. Trimming took off 1 base at V and 5 bases at J, with 8 bases between the two ends. This clonotype was found a few times. Its target is not known. Study-level results: Blood samples included most of the expanded thyroid clonotypes exceeding 0.001.

Extraction of PBMCs used more than 8.5 ml of fresh peripheral blood. Regions amplified from RNA transcripts were the TCR beta CDR3 regions. First-round RT-PCR targeting the TCR CDR3 was performed with the HTBI primer set. MiXCR, applied by TCRdb to the multiplex PCR reads, yields one record per CDR3 protein. The sample consists of 200,000 to 250,000 distinct CDR3 sequences, less than 20% of them appearing once. The clonotype originates from a woman aged 18-29 years with Graves' ophthalmopathy. Sequences were obtained from blood. This chain uses TRBV20-1 with TRBJ1-4; unclear D gene. The CDR3 spells CSARVLKNEKLFF. CDR3 nucleotides: TGCAGTGCTAGAGTTTTGAAGAATGAAAAACTGTTTTTT.